This T cell receptor beta chain derives from a study of ipilimumab plus nivolumab after autologous stem cell transplantation. TCRdb's table, derived via immunoSEQ multiplex PCR, lists solely in-frame clones and lacks some. The data hold about 40,000 clones, with around 92% observed a single time. V dropped 2 bases and J dropped 8; count of bases not matched to a gene: 6. Germline V gene data show CDR1 as PRHDT and CDR2 as FYEKMQ (reference sequence). The CDR3 is 15 amino acids. This specimen was PBMCs, taken in a trial of ipilimumab plus nivolumab as post-transplant consolidation. The chain combines TRBV13 with TRBJ1-4; 9 nucleotides agree with TRBD1. The TCR was taken from a male donor with multiple myeloma. CDR3 amino acids: CASSLRTGAGEKLFF. CDR3 DNA sequence: TGTGCCAGCAGCTTAAGGACAGGGGCAGGCGAAAAACTGTTTTTT.